These 9 T cell receptor beta chains were all obtained from the same sample, sequenced in a study of shared clonotypes between healthy human individuals. The method was immunoSEQ multiplex PCR; TCRdb's version includes in-frame clones alone and lacks a portion of them. The sample carries over 1.5 million clones, 98% recorded once. Sequenced input: naive CD4+ T cells sorted from blood. Stated subset: CD45RA+ positively selected. These receptors all stem from a man aged 30 to 45 in good health.

The rearrangement joins TRBV7-9 to TRBJ2-1; D gene uncertain. The CDR3 contains 14 residues. The V gene lost 3 bases and the J gene lost 13 bases, with 19 bases spanning the gap. Germline V CDR1 and CDR2: SEHNR, FQNEAQ (reference sequence). CDR3 sequence reads: CASSFMGSSVPQFF. Here the CDR3 DNA reads TGTGCCAGCAGCTTTATGGGCTCATCCGTGCCCCAGTTCTTC.

V and J are TRBV14 and TRBJ2-3, with TRBD2 matching 7 bases. The V and J ends lost 4 bases and 1 base, in that order; junction bases with no gene match: 8. CDR1 and CDR2 (germline): SGHDN, FVKESK. There are 16 residues in the CDR3. This CDR3 is CASSLQRGLGTDTQYF. The CDR3 DNA reads TGTGCCAGCAGCCTCCAGCGGGGTCTTGGCACAGATACGCAGTATTTT. The entire variable domain, with the rest obtained from reference TRBV14 and TRBJ2-3, is as follows: EAGVTQFPSHSVIEKGQTVTLRCDPISGHDNLYWYRRVMGKEIKFLLHFVKESKQDESGMPNNRFLAERTGGTYSTLKVQPAELEDSGVYFCASSLQRGLGTDTQYFGPGTRLTVL.

The chain uses TRBV10-2 and TRBJ2-5; tentative D call: TRBD1 (5 bases). In germline, CDR1 is WSHSY, CDR2 SAAADI. With 5 bases removed from V and 1 base from J, the gap between germline ends came to 14 bases. The CDR3 has 15 residues. CDR3 loop: CASSQIVGAQETQYF. Written as DNA, the CDR3 is TGCGCCAGCAGTCAGATTGTTGGGGCCCAAGAGACCCAGTACTTC.

The gene calls are TRBV19 and TRBJ2-1, with a weak D call TRBD2 (5 bases). The V gene lost 7 bases and the J gene lost 12 bases, with 19 bases spanning the gap. The CDR3 covers 13 residues. CDR1 LNHDA and CDR2 SQIVND come from the germline V gene (reference sequence). In DNA form, the CDR3 reads TGTGCCAGTAACGGGGATTCAACAATGGTGCAGTTCTTC. It specifies CASNGDSTMVQFF. Full variable domain (remainder filled in from reference TRBV19 and TRBJ2-1): DGGITQSPKYLFRKEGQNVTLSCEQNLNHDAMYWYRQDPGQGLRLIYYSQIVNDFQKGDIAEGYSVSREKKESFPLTVTSAQKNPTAFYLCASNGDSTMVQFFGPGTRLTVL.

The CDR3 loop reads CASSPREWETQYF. The CDR3 coding sequence is TGTGCCAGCTCACCGAGGGAGTGGGAGACCCAGTACTTC. This sequence joins TRBV18 and TRBJ2-5; D might be TRBD2 (5 bases). The CDR3 sequence is 13 residues long. Germline V lookup: CDR1 KGHSH, CDR2 LQKENI. Trimming stripped 3 bases from V and 5 bases from J, with 10 bases between.

The chain links TRBV28 to TRBJ1-2; the D is unclear. This CDR3 spans 15 amino acids. Per germline, CDR1 MDHEN and CDR2 SYDVKM. V lost 6 bases and J lost 8, with 22 bases in between. This CDR3 is CASSDLPLGPEGYTF. The CDR3 bases are TGTGCCAGCAGCGACTTGCCCCTCGGGCCCGAAGGCTACACCTTC.

This clone was observed once. V is TRBV19 and J is TRBJ2-1; 11 nucleotides agree with TRBD2. CDR3 length: 16 amino acids. Per the germline V gene, CDR1 is LNHDA and CDR2 is SQIVND (reference sequence). Trimming at V came to 5 bases and at J to 4 bases, leaving 7 bases not matched to a gene. The CDR3 is CASSPRLAGIYNEQFF. CDR3 DNA: TGTGCCAGTAGTCCCCGACTAGCGGGGATTTACAATGAGCAGTTCTTC.

For this clone: Mismatch with germline at one junction end may stem from a read error. DNA for the CDR3: TGTGCCAGCTTACGCCGCCCCGGGAACGCCGGGGAGCTGTTTTTT. Translated: CASLRRPGNAGELFF. V and J are TRBV27 and TRBJ2-2; D might be TRBD2 (5 bases). The germline V gene has CDR1 MNHEY and CDR2 SMNVEV (reference sequence). The CDR3 loop spans 15 amino acids.

This clone was detected only once. This chain links TRBV5-1 with TRBJ2-1, with D tentatively TRBD1 (5 bases). CDR1 SGHRS and CDR2 YFSETQ come from the germline V gene. V was pared by 4 bases and J by 6 bases, with 17 bases between. This CDR3 is 15 amino acids long. The CDR3 reads CASSVGQGPGNEQFF. CDR3 bases: TGCGCCAGCAGCGTAGGGCAGGGCCCGGGCAATGAGCAGTTCTTC. Full variable domain (rest looked up from reference TRBV5-1 and TRBJ2-1): KAGVTQTPRYLIKTRGQQVTLSCSPISGHRSVSWYQQTPGQGLQFLFEYFSETQRNKGNFPGRFSGRQFSNSRSEMNVSTLELGDSALYLCASSVGQGPGNEQFFGPGTRLTVL.